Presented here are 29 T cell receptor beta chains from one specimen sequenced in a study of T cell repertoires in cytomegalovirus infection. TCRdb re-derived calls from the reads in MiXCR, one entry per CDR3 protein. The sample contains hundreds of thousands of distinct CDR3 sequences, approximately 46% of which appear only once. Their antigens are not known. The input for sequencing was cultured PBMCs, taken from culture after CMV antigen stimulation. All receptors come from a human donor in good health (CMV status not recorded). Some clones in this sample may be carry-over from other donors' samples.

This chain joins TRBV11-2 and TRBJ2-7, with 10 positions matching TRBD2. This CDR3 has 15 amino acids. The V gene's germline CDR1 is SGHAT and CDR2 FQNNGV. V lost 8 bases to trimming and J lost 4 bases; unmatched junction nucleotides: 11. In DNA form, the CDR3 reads TGTGCCAGCGCGATTAAAGCGGGAGGGGGTTACGAGCAGTACTTC. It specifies CASAIKAGGGYEQYF.

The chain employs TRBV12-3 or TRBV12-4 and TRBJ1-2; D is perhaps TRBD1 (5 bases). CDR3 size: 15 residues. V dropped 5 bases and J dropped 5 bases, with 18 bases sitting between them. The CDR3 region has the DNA TGTGCCAGCAGTCCGACGGGGGATTATCGATATGGCTACACCTTC. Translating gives CASSPTGDYRYGYTF.

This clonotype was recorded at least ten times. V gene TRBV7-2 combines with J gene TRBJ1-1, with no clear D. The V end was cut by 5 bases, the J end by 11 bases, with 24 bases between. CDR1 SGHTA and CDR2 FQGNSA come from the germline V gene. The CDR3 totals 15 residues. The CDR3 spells CASSPTWVGRTMAFF. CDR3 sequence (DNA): TGTGCCAGCAGCCCCACGTGGGTAGGTCGTACGATGGCTTTCTTT.

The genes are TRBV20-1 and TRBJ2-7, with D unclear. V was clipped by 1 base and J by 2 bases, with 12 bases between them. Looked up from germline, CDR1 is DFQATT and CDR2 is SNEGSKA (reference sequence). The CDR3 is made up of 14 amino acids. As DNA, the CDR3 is TGCAGTGCTAGAGGAATCGCCCCGGCCTACGAGCAGTACTTC. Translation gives CSARGIAPAYEQYF.

The CDR3 nucleotides read TGCGCCAGCAGCCGTTTGGGGGCTAGCACAGATACGCAGTATTTT. Its protein product is CASSRLGASTDTQYF. The chain links TRBV5-1 to TRBJ2-3, with D perhaps TRBD1 (6 bases). The V end lost 4 bases, the J end lost 0 bases, and 12 bases lay between the germline ends. Germline CDR1 is SGHRS and CDR2 is YFSETQ. The CDR3 covers 15 residues.

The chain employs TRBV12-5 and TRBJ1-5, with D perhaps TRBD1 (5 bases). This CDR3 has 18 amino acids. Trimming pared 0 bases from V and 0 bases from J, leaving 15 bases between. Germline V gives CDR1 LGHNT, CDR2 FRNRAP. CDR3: CASGLVQAGGYSNQPQHF. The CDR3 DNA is TGTGCTAGTGGTTTGGTACAGGCGGGGGGTTATAGCAATCAGCCCCAGCATTTT.

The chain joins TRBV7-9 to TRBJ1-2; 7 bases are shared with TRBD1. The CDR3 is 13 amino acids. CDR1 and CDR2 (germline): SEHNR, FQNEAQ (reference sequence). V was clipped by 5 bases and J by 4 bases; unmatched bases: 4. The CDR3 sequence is CASSPGGTYGYTF. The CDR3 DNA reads TGTGCCAGCAGCCCAGGGGGGACCTATGGCTACACCTTC.

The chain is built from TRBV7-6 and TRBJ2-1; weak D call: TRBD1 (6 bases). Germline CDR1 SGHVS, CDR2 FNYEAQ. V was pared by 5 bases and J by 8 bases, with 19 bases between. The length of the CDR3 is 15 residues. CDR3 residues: CASSPRSAGDHEQFF. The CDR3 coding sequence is TGTGCCAGCAGCCCCCGGTCGGCAGGGGACCATGAGCAGTTCTTC.

The CDR3 protein is CASSQDRGPLNSYNEQFF. The CDR3 DNA follows: TGTGCCAGCAGCCAAGATCGGGGCCCGCTCAACTCCTACAATGAGCAGTTCTTC. The gene calls are TRBV14 and TRBJ2-1, with D perhaps matching TRBD1 or TRBD2 (5 bases each). The CDR3 length is 18 residues. The germline V gene encodes CDR1 SGHDN and CDR2 FVKESK. V shed 0 bases and J shed 0 bases, with 15 bases lying between them.

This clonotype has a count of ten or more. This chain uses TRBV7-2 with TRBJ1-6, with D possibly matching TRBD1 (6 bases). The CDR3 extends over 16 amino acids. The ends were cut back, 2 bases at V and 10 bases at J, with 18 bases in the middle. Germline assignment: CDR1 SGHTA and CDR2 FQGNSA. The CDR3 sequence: CASSLYGGQFSSPLHF. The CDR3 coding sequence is TGTGCCAGCAGCTTATATGGGGGGCAGTTTAGCTCACCCCTCCACTTT.

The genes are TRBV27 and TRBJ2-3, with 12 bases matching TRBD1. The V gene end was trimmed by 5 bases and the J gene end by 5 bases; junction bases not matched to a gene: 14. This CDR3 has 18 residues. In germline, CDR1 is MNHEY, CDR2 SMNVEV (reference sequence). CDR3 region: CASSPQGQGAWVQDTQYF. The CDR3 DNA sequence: TGTGCCAGCAGTCCCCAGGGACAGGGGGCTTGGGTACAAGATACGCAGTATTTT.

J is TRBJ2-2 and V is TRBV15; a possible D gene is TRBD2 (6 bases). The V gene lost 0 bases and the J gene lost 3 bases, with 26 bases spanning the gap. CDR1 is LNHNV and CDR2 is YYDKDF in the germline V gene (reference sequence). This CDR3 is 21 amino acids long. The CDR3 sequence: CATSRDVGGRFAGLDTGELFF. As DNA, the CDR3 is TGTGCCACCAGCAGAGATGTGGGGGGTCGGTTTGCAGGGTTAGACACCGGGGAGCTGTTTTTT.

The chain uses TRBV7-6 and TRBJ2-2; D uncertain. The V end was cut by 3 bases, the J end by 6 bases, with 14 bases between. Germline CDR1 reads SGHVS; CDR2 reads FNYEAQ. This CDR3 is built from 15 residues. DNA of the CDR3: TGTGCCAGCAGCTTCTTGGCTAGAACGGCCGGGGAGCTGTTTTTT. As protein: CASSFLARTAGELFF.

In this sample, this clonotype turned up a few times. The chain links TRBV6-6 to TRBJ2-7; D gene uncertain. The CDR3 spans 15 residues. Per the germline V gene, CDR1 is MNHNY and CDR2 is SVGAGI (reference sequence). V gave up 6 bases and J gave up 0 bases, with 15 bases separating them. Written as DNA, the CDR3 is TGTGCCAGCAGCTTCCTACCGGAGAGCTCCTACGAGCAGTACTTC. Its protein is CASSFLPESSYEQYF.

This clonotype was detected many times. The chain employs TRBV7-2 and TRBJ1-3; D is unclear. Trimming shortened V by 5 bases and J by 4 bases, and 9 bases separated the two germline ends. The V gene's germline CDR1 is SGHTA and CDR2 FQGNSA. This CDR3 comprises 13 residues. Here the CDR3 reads CASSPFSGNTIYF. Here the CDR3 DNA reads TGTGCCAGCAGCCCCTTTTCCGGAAACACCATATATTTT.

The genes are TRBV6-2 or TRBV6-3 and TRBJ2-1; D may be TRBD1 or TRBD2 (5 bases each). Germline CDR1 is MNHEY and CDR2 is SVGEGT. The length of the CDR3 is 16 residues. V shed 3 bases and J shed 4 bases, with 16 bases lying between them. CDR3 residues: CASSYRPSGAYNEQFF. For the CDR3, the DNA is TGTGCCAGCAGTTATCGTCCATCCGGGGCTTACAATGAGCAGTTCTTC.

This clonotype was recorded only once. The CDR3 DNA reads TGCAGTGCTAGAGCCGAGACGCCTCCGGTTGAGCAGTTCTTC. Protein product: CSARAETPPVEQFF. The rearrangement links TRBV20-1 to TRBJ2-1; D unclear. The V gene's germline CDR1 is DFQATT and CDR2 SNEGSKA (reference sequence). The ends were cut back, 1 base at V and 9 bases at J, with 16 bases in the middle. The CDR3 consists of 14 residues.

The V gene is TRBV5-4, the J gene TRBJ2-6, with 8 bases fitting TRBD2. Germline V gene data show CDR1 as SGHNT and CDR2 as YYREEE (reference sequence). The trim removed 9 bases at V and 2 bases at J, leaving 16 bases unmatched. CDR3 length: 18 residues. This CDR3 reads CATLPKWSGSTGANVLTF. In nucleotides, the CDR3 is TGTGCCACTCTTCCGAAGTGGAGCGGGAGTACTGGGGCCAACGTCCTGACTTTC.

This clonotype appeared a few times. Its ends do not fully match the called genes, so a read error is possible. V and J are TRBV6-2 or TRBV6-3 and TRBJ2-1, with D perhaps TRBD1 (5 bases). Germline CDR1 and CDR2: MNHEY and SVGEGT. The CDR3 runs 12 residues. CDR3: CASSSPDNGQFF. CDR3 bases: TGTGCCAGCAGTTCCCCGGACAATGGGCAGTTCTTC.

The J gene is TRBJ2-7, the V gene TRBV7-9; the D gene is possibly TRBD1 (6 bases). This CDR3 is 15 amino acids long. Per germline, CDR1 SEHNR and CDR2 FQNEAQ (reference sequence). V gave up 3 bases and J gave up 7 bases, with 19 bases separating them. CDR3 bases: TGTGCCAGCAGCTTTGATCAGGGGATTTTGGATGAGCAGTACTTC. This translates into CASSFDQGILDEQYF.

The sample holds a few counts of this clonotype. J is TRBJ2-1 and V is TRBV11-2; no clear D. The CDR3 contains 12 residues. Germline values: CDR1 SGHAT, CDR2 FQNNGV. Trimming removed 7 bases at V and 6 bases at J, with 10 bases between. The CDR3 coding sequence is TGTGCCAGCAACCGTAGGAGCAATGAGCAGTTCTTC. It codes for CASNRRSNEQFF.

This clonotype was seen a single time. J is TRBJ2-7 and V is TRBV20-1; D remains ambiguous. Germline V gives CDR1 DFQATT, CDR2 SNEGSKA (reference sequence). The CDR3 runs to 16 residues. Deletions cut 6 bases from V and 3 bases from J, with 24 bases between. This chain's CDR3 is CSASPEYPMYFYEQYF. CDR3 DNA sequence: TGCAGTGCCTCTCCGGAATACCCCATGTATTTCTACGAGCAGTACTTC.

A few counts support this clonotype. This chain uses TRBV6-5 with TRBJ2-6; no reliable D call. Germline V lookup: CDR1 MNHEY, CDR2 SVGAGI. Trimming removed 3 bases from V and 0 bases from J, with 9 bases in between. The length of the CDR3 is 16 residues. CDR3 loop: CASSYLPSSGANVLTF. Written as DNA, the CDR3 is TGTGCCAGCAGTTATTTACCCAGCTCTGGGGCCAACGTCCTGACTTTC.

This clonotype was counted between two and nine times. CDR3 region: CASSIISTRRYNEQFF. CDR3 in DNA: TGTGCCAGCAGCATTATATCAACGAGGCGTTACAATGAGCAGTTCTTC. V is TRBV6-2 or TRBV6-3 and J is TRBJ2-1; D unresolved. CDR1 MNHEY and CDR2 SVGEGT come from the germline V gene. The CDR3 spans 16 residues. The V and J ends lost 6 bases and 4 bases respectively, with 19 bases between them.

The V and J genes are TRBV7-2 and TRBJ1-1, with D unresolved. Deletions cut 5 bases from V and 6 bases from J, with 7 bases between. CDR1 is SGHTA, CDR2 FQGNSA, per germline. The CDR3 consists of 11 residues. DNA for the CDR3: TGTGCCAGCAGCGACATGTCTGAAGCTTTCTTT. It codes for CASSDMSEAFF.

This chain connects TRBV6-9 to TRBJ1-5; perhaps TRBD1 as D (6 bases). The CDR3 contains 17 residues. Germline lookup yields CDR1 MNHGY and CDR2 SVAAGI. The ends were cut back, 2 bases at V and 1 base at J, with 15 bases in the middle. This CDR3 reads CASSYGGQFRSNQPQHF. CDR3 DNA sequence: TGTGCCAGCAGTTATGGCGGACAGTTCCGGAGCAATCAGCCCCAGCATTTT.

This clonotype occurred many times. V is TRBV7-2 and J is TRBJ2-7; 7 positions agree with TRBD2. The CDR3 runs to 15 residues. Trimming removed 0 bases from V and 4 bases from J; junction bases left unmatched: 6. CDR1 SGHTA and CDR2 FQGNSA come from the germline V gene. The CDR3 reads CASSLAAGDLYEQYF. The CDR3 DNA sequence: TGTGCCAGCAGCTTAGCGGCGGGGGACTTATACGAGCAGTACTTC.

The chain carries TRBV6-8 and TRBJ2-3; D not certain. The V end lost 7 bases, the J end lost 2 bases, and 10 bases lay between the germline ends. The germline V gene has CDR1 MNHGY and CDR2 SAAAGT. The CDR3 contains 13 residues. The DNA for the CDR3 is TGTGCCAGCAAAGACGGCCTCACAGATACGCAGTATTTT. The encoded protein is CASKDGLTDTQYF.

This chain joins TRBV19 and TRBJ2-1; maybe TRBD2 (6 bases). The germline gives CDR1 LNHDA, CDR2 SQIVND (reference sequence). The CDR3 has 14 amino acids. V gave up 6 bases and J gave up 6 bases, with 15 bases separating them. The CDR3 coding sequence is TGTGCCAGTAGCAGGACTAACTTACGCAATGAGCAGTTCTTC. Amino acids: CASSRTNLRNEQFF.